This T cell receptor beta chain was documented in a study of shared clonotypes between healthy human individuals. Study-wide results and limits: Between a few donors, naive CD4 clonotypes were shared at a level of about 5%. The four-donor shared clonotypes exceeded non-shared clonotypes in generation probability, with non-shared ones scoring lower. An anticipated effect of sequencing depth on clonotype sharing among donors was recognized.

Trimming cost V 1 base and J 5 bases, with 11 bases left between them. Germline V gives CDR1 LGHNA, CDR2 YSLEER. CDR3 length equals 14 residues. For sorted subsets, roughly 210 ng DNA per replicate equaled approximately 30,000 T cell genomes. Data came from immunoSEQ multiplex PCR; TCRdb stores just in-frame clones and leaves some out. The repertoire consists of some 1,900,000 clones, with roughly 95% occurring once and the leading ten covering 1.2%. Naive CD8 populations comprised CD45RO-negative cells positively selected for CCR7, excluding terminally differentiated effector memory CD45RA+ cells. The sample holds one count of this clone. The antigen is not known.

The receptor's source is a man between 18 and 35 years old in good health. The J gene is TRBJ2-5, the V gene TRBV4-3; D may be TRBD2 (6 bases). Source material: naive CD8+ T cells sorted from blood. CDR3 residues: CASSQVGGAETQYF. CDR3 in DNA: TGCGCCAGCAGCCAAGTCGGAGGGGCCGAGACCCAGTACTTC.